These 21 T cell receptor beta chains came from one sample sequenced in a study of vaccination effects on CD4 cells after COVID-19. Antigen-specific CD4+ T cells were first expanded with viral peptide pools by the ViraFEST assay and only then sequenced. Researchers isolated CD4+ T cells once approximately eleven days of culture had elapsed. According to PCR results, the person was infected with SARS-CoV-2 between March and December 2020. These receptors are not linked to any known antigen. Only in-frame clones appear in the TCRdb table, and some are missing; sequencing was by immunoSEQ multiplex PCR. The sample shows tens of thousands of clones, 72% of them seen only once. The sample consisted of CD4+ T cells from PBMCs cultured with a peptide pool, taken before COVID-19 vaccination. These receptors were taken from a human donor who had a prior SARS-CoV-2 infection.

The chain carries TRBV7-2 and TRBJ2-4; 8 nucleotides agree with TRBD2. The trim removed 2 bases at V and 9 bases at J, leaving 9 bases unmatched. From germline, CDR1 is SGHTA and CDR2 FQGNSA. There are 15 residues in the CDR3. In nucleotides, the CDR3 is TGTGCCAGCAGCTTAATGTCGGGGGGGCAGGGCATTCAGTACTTC. Residues: CASSLMSGGQGIQYF. Supplemented by reference TRBV7-2 and TRBJ2-4, the full variable domain reads GAGVSQSPSNKVTEKGKDVELRCDPISGHTALYWYRQSLGQGLEFLIYFQGNSAPDKSGLPSDRFSAERTGGSVSTLTIQRTQQEDSAVYLCASSLMSGGQGIQYFGAGTRLSVL.

V is TRBV5-6 and J is TRBJ1-3; D is ambiguous. The CDR3 spans 16 residues. Germline V gene sequence: CDR1 SGHDT, CDR2 YYEEEE. Trimming left V 0 bases short and J 0 bases short, with 10 bases between. CDR3 DNA: TGTGCCAGCAGCTTGGACGGAGACGACTCTGGAAACACCATATATTTT. Encoded protein: CASSLDGDDSGNTIYF.

The chain employs TRBV7-2 and TRBJ2-3, with 11 bases fitting TRBD2. This CDR3 is built from 16 residues. Per the germline V gene, CDR1 is SGHTA and CDR2 is FQGNSA. The V and J ends lost 4 bases and 4 bases, in that order; junction bases with no gene match: 7. CDR3: CASSSDSGRAADTQYF. CDR3 nucleotides: TGTGCCAGCAGCTCCGATAGCGGGAGGGCCGCAGATACGCAGTATTTT.

V and J are TRBV7-8 and TRBJ1-1; D is possibly TRBD1 (6 bases). Germline V gene lookup returns CDR1 SGHVS and CDR2 FQNEAQ. CDR3 length: 15 residues. Trimming took off 5 bases at V and 4 bases at J, with 17 bases between the two ends. CDR3 DNA sequence: TGTGCCAGCAGCCGAACGAGGGGGATTCCCACTGAAGCTTTCTTT. As protein: CASSRTRGIPTEAFF.

The V gene is TRBV6-2 or TRBV6-3, the J gene TRBJ2-5; tentative D call: TRBD2 (6 bases). The CDR3 runs 13 residues. Trimming took off 5 bases at V and 2 bases at J, with 9 bases between the two ends. CDR1 and CDR2 (germline): MNHEY, SVGEGT. CDR3 DNA: TGTGCCAGCAGTCAGCGGGCACAAGAGACCCAGTACTTC. It specifies CASSQRAQETQYF.

The rearrangement joins TRBV11-1 to TRBJ2-5, with D possibly TRBD2 on 6 matching bases. CDR3 length: 14 residues. Germline CDR1 is SGHAT and CDR2 is FQDESV (reference sequence). V lost 2 bases to trimming and J lost 4 bases, with 11 bases between them. CDR3 loop: CASSLRGWGETQYF. The CDR3, as DNA: TGTGCCAGCAGCTTACGGGGGTGGGGAGAGACCCAGTACTTC.

J is TRBJ2-7 and V is TRBV5-6; 9 bases are a match to TRBD2. Looked up from germline, CDR1 is SGHDT and CDR2 is YYEEEE. V was clipped by 4 bases and J by 3 bases; unmatched bases: 11. This CDR3 is 16 amino acids long. The CDR3 sequence is CASSQTLAGFIYEQYF. DNA of the CDR3: TGTGCCAGCAGCCAAACTCTAGCGGGATTCATCTACGAGCAGTACTTC.

The genes are TRBV19 and TRBJ2-7; perhaps TRBD1 as D (5 bases). From germline, CDR1 is LNHDA and CDR2 SQIVND (reference sequence). CDR3 length: 15 residues. V was cut by 6 bases and J by 1 base, with 16 bases left in between. The CDR3 sequence: CASSTKGSGSYEQYF. In DNA, the CDR3 is TGTGCCAGTAGCACAAAGGGGTCAGGGTCCTACGAGCAGTACTTC. Complete variable domain (other parts from reference TRBV19 and TRBJ2-7): DGGITQSPKYLFRKEGQNVTLSCEQNLNHDAMYWYRQDPGQGLRLIYYSQIVNDFQKGDIAEGYSVSREKKESFPLTVTSAQKNPTAFYLCASSTKGSGSYEQYFGPGTRLTVT.

This chain connects TRBV5-4 to TRBJ1-6, with D possibly matching TRBD1 (5 bases). The ends were cut back, 0 bases at V and 0 bases at J, with 10 bases in the middle. CDR3 length equals 17 residues. The germline CDR1 and CDR2 sequences are SGHNT and YYREEE (reference sequence). CDR3 region: CASSLGGGSSYNSPLHF. The CDR3 region has the DNA TGTGCCAGCAGCTTGGGGGGGGGTAGCTCCTATAATTCACCCCTCCACTTT.

This clone was observed a few times. The chain recombines TRBV29-1 with TRBJ1-2; TRBD1 aligns across 7 bases. CDR3 length: 20 amino acids. The trim removed 0 bases at V and 2 bases at J, leaving 21 bases unmatched. Per germline, CDR1 SQVTM and CDR2 ANQGSEA. CDR3 nucleotides: TGCAGCGTTGAAGAAGGGGTCCGCCGATGGAACAGGGGAAAAAACTATGGCTACACCTTC. Protein: CSVEEGVRRWNRGKNYGYTF.

The chain uses TRBV7-9 and TRBJ1-1; possibly TRBD1 for D (5 bases). Trimming stripped 5 bases from V and 3 bases from J, with 13 bases between. The CDR3 length is 14 residues. The V gene's germline CDR1 is SEHNR and CDR2 FQNEAQ (reference sequence). The CDR3 DNA reads as TGTGCCAGCAGCCGAGACGGGGGTTACACTGAAGCTTTCTTT. Translating gives CASSRDGGYTEAFF.

This chain uses TRBV10-3 with TRBJ1-5; the D is unclear. V lost 6 bases and J 3 bases, leaving 6 bases between the germline ends. This CDR3 is 12 amino acids long. The germline gives CDR1 ENHRY, CDR2 SYGVKD. The CDR3 DNA sequence: TGTGCCATCAGCCCCAACAATCAGCCCCAGCATTTT. Translated, it gives CAISPNNQPQHF.

This clone was recorded once. The chain is built from TRBV24-1 and TRBJ2-3, with no clear D. V was cut by 1 base and J by 6 bases, with 19 bases left in between. The CDR3 spans 17 residues. Looked up from germline, CDR1 is KGHDR and CDR2 is SFDVKD. The CDR3 spells CATSDLYVQDGPDTQYF. For the CDR3, the DNA is TGTGCCACCAGTGATTTATATGTCCAGGATGGGCCGGATACGCAGTATTTT.

The J gene is TRBJ2-1, the V gene TRBV9; no reliable D call. V was cut by 0 bases and J by 2 bases, with 9 bases left in between. In germline, CDR1 is SGDLS, CDR2 YYNGEE. This CDR3 is 15 amino acids long. CDR3 nucleotide sequence: TGTGCCAGCAGCGTAGAAGGGCTCACCTACAATGAGCAGTTCTTC. It encodes CASSVEGLTYNEQFF.

This clone showed up just once. The chain uses TRBV16 and TRBJ2-1, with TRBD2 matching over 9 bases. CDR1 is KGHSY, CDR2 FQNENV, per germline. Trimming took 4 bases from V and 7 from J; bases not matched to a gene: 11. The CDR3 sequence is 16 residues long. The CDR3 sequence is CASSPQPAGGGNEQFF. The DNA for the CDR3 is TGTGCCAGCAGCCCTCAACCAGCGGGGGGCGGTAATGAGCAGTTCTTC.

This sequence joins TRBV19 and TRBJ2-1; 11 bases are shared with TRBD2. Looked up from germline, CDR1 is LNHDA and CDR2 is SQIVND (reference sequence). This CDR3 has 14 residues. CDR3: CGTGASGRTNEQFF. The CDR3 nucleotides read TGTGGCACAGGAGCTAGCGGGAGGACTAATGAGCAGTTCTTC.

The chain joins TRBV19 to TRBJ2-5, with D perhaps being TRBD1 or TRBD2 (5 bases each). V was pared by 2 bases and J by 5 bases, with 15 bases between. Germline assignment: CDR1 LNHDA and CDR2 SQIVND (reference sequence). The CDR3 has 15 residues. This CDR3 reads CASSISGQKGETQYF. DNA for the CDR3: TGTGCCAGTAGTATATCGGGGCAGAAGGGGGAGACCCAGTACTTC.

The chain joins TRBV12-3 or TRBV12-4 to TRBJ1-1; tentatively, D is TRBD1 (6 bases). V dropped 6 bases and J dropped 1 base, with 9 bases sitting between them. This CDR3 region has 13 residues. Here the CDR3 reads CASRLQGNTEAFF. The CDR3 coding sequence is TGTGCCAGCAGACTACAGGGGAACACTGAAGCTTTCTTT.

This clone has just one count. V and J are TRBV10-2 and TRBJ2-2; TRBD2 matches at 9 bases. Unmatched junction bases numbered 2, after V lost 8 bases and J lost 1 base. Germline CDR1 WSHSY, CDR2 SAAADI. The CDR3 runs to 14 residues. The CDR3 region is CASRTSVNTGELFF. In DNA, the CDR3 is TGCGCCAGCCGGACTAGCGTGAACACCGGGGAGCTGTTTTTT.

The chain links TRBV7-9 to TRBJ2-7; possibly TRBD2 for D (6 bases). Trimming removed 3 bases from V and 2 bases from J, with 8 bases in between. In germline, CDR1 is SEHNR, CDR2 FQNEAQ (reference sequence). This CDR3 comprises 13 residues. The CDR3 loop reads CASSFAGTYEQYF. CDR3 nucleotides: TGTGCCAGCAGCTTTGCGGGGACCTACGAGCAGTACTTC.

The rearrangement links TRBV5-6 to TRBJ2-3, with D perhaps matching TRBD2 (5 bases). V lost 5 bases and J lost 2, with 12 bases in between. This CDR3 is built from 14 residues. Germline V gives CDR1 SGHDT, CDR2 YYEEEE. In nucleotides, the CDR3 is TGTGCCAGCAGATTAGCGACGATCACAGATACGCAGTATTTT. It codes for CASRLATITDTQYF.